This T cell receptor (beta chain) is from a study of T cells in tumors after PD-1 blockade. Trimming took 2 bases from V and 2 from J, leaving 13 bases between them. Germline CDR1 and CDR2: MGHDK and SYGVNS. The CDR3 is made up of 15 amino acids. Genomic DNA template from tumor biopsies or peripheral blood, about 600 ng to 6,500 ng input. This table comes from immunoSEQ multiplex PCR, and its TCRdb copy is limited to in-frame clones, with some not included. Among approximately 11,000 clones listed, 67% were seen once. This sequence was found in a human donor with basal cell carcinoma. The chain links TRBV25-1 to TRBJ2-7; D may be TRBD2 (6 bases). Sequenced material: tumor tissue, taken after anti-PD-1 treatment. For the CDR3, the DNA is TGTGCCAGCAGTGAACTTTTCACGGGAGCCTACGAGCAGTACTTC. Its translation: CASSELFTGAYEQYF.